This is a list of T cell receptor beta chains from one sample in a study of shared clonotypes between healthy human individuals. Produced via immunoSEQ multiplex PCR; TCRdb's table is partial and in-frame only. This sample has roughly 1.5 million clones, with under 99% found just once. The specimen sequenced was naive CD4+ T cells sorted from blood. The receptor set was obtained from a man aged 25-45 years in good health. Each CDR3 is given with its conserved first and last residue. The order of the fields is V gene, clone size, J gene, D gene, CDR3 protein, CDR3 DNA. The D gene is left open where the match is weak. Rows give clone size only sometimes, using once, few, many, or a class for an expanded clone.

>TRBV7-9|.|TRBJ2-5|TRBD2
CASSLVRGRAGETQYF
TGTGCCAGCAGCTTAGTTCGCGGGAGGGCGGGTGAGACCCAGTACTTC
>TRBV14|few|TRBJ2-2|.
CASSQISTGELFF
TGTGCCAGCAGCCAAATCTCCACCGGGGAGCTGTTTTTT
>TRBV30|once|TRBJ1-4|.
CAWSLRSTNEKLFF
TGTGCCTGGAGCCTCAGGTCAACTAATGAAAAACTGTTTTTT
>TRBV11-2|.|TRBJ2-5|.
CASSLDRVYQETQYF
TGTGCCAGCAGCTTAGACAGGGTGTACCAAGAGACCCAGTACTTC
>TRBV18|.|TRBJ2-2|.
CASSPSRLADMFANTGELFF
TGTGCCAGCTCACCATCGCGATTAGCGGACATGTTCGCGAACACCGGGGAGCTGTTTTTT
>TRBV11-2|.|TRBJ2-5|TRBD1
CASSSLGGWGETQYF
TGTGCCAGCAGCTCTTTAGGGGGCTGGGGGGAGACCCAGTACTTC
>TRBV5-1|.|TRBJ2-3|.
CASRPMGGRDTQYF
TGCGCCAGCAGGCCCATGGGGGGGCGAGATACGCAGTATTTT
>TRBV9|.|TRBJ2-7|TRBD2
CASSIGLAGYEQYF
TGTGCCAGCAGCATTGGACTAGCGGGCTACGAGCAGTACTTC
>TRBV2|.|TRBJ2-1|.
CASSAGVLYNEQFF
TGTGCCAGCAGTGCTGGAGTCCTCTACAATGAGCAGTTCTTC
>TRBV9|.|TRBJ1-1|.
CASSGGNTEAFF
TGTGCCAGCAGCGGAGGGAACACTGAAGCTTTCTTT
>TRBV13|.|TRBJ2-5|TRBD1
CASSLGDREETQYF
TGTGCCAGCAGCTTAGGGGACAGGGAGGAGACCCAGTACTTC
>TRBV2|.|TRBJ2-2|.
CASSDNLGRYTGELFF
TGTGCCAGCAGTGACAATCTAGGGAGATACACCGGGGAGCTGTTTTTT
>TRBV6-5|.|TRBJ2-7|.
CASSSPTGSSYEQYF
TGTGCCAGCAGTTCCCCTACAGGTAGCTCCTACGAGCAGTACTTC
>TRBV2|.|TRBJ2-7|TRBD1
CASSRQGSGYEQYF
TGTGCCAGCAGCCGACAGGGGTCGGGCTACGAGCAGTACTTC
>TRBV10-3|.|TRBJ2-5|.
CAISDGYPKVETQYF
TGTGCCATCAGTGACGGTTATCCCAAGGTAGAGACCCAGTACTTC
>TRBV9|.|TRBJ2-1|.
CASSVGQNNEQFF
TGTGCCAGCAGCGTAGGTCAGAACAATGAGCAGTTCTTC
>TRBV20-1|.|TRBJ2-2|.
CSARAGELFF
TGCAGTGCTAGAGCCGGGGAGCTGTTTTTT
>TRBV5-1|.|TRBJ2-5|TRBD1
CASSLGQGVETQYF
TGCGCCAGCAGCCTGGGACAGGGGGTTGAGACCCAGTACTTC
>TRBV18|.|TRBJ1-1|.
CASSPSGQMNTEAFF
TGTGCCAGCTCACCGTCGGGACAAATGAACACTGAAGCTTTCTTT
>TRBV9|.|TRBJ2-1|.
CASSVVMLGEQFF
TGTGCCAGCAGCGTAGTAATGCTAGGAGAGCAGTTCTTC
>TRBV14|.|TRBJ1-1|.
CASSQWGGMNTEAFF
TGTGCCAGCAGCCAGTGGGGCGGAATGAACACTGAAGCTTTCTTT
>TRBV28|.|TRBJ2-1|TRBD2
CASSPTSGPWDEQFF
TGTGCCAGCAGCCCTACTAGCGGGCCTTGGGATGAGCAGTTCTTC
>TRBV2|.|TRBJ1-2|TRBD1
CASRGQVYGYTF
TGTGCCAGCAGAGGACAGGTCTATGGCTACACCTTC
>TRBV27|.|TRBJ2-6|.
CASRPSGANVLTF
TGTGCCAGCAGACCCTCTGGGGCCAACGTCCTGACTTTC
>TRBV11-2|.|TRBJ2-7|.
CASSLGFYEQYF
TGTGCCAGCAGCTTAGGATTCTACGAGCAGTACTTC
>TRBV9|.|TRBJ1-2|TRBD1
CASSVDIGTGPYGYTF
TGTGCCAGCAGCGTCGACATCGGGACAGGGCCCTATGGCTACACCTTC
>TRBV29-1|.|TRBJ2-2|TRBD1
CSAGQGTGELFF
TGCAGCGCAGGACAGGGAACCGGGGAGCTGTTTTTT
>TRBV5-1|.|TRBJ2-7|.
CASSLFPGEQYF
TGCGCCAGCAGCTTGTTCCCTGGGGAGCAGTACTTC
>TRBV6-1|.|TRBJ2-2|.
CASRGVGPTGELFF
TGTGCCAGCAGGGGGGTAGGTCCCACCGGGGAGCTGTTTTTT
>TRBV7-9|.|TRBJ2-1|TRBD2
CASSSLLAGVYNEQFF
TGTGCCAGCAGCTCATTACTAGCGGGGGTATACAATGAGCAGTTCTTC
>TRBV2|.|TRBJ2-3|TRBD2
CASSPGLPSTDTQYF
TGTGCCAGCAGCCCGGGACTACCTAGCACAGATACGCAGTATTTT
>TRBV10-1|.|TRBJ2-1|TRBD2
CASSDWSGSPASYNEQFF
TGCGCCAGCAGTGATTGGAGCGGGAGCCCGGCCTCCTACAATGAGCAGTTCTTC
>TRBV7-2|.|TRBJ2-4|.
CASSLDDTEGGIQYF
TGTGCCAGCAGCTTAGACGACACGGAGGGTGGCATTCAGTACTTC
>TRBV10-2|.|TRBJ2-2|.
CARAEESNTGELFF
TGCGCCAGAGCTGAGGAAAGCAACACCGGGGAGCTGTTTTTT
>TRBV7-6|.|TRBJ1-2|.
CASSKLTGSYGYTF
TGTGCCAGCAGCAAGCTGACAGGTTCCTATGGCTACACCTTC
>TRBV7-8|.|TRBJ1-5|.
CASSLSPLAPAANQPQHF
TGTGCCAGCAGCTTATCCCCACTCGCCCCTGCCGCCAATCAGCCCCAGCATTTT
>TRBV9|.|TRBJ1-2|.
CASSVVPPGPGSAGYTF
TGTGCCAGCAGCGTAGTTCCCCCTGGCCCTGGAAGCGCTGGCTACACCTTC
>TRBV10-3|.|TRBJ1-2|.
CAIMSGRSNYGYTF
TGTGCCATCATGAGTGGCAGATCTAACTATGGCTACACCTTC
>TRBV6-6|.|TRBJ1-2|.
CATLENRINYGYTF
TGTGCCACCCTCGAGAACAGAATTAACTATGGCTACACCTTC
>TRBV18|.|TRBJ2-7|.
CASSPRGSYEQYF
TGTGCCAGCTCCCCCAGGGGCTCCTACGAGCAGTACTTC
>TRBV5-1|.|TRBJ1-1|.
CASSLGQAGDTEAFF
TGCGCCAGCAGCTTGGGACAGGCCGGGGACACTGAAGCTTTCTTT
>TRBV28|.|TRBJ2-1|.
CASRRGSYNEQFF
TGTGCCAGCAGGAGGGGTTCCTACAATGAGCAGTTCTTC
>TRBV6-6|once|TRBJ1-1|TRBD1
CASSPQTGFLPEAFF
TGTGCCAGCAGTCCCCAGACAGGGTTCCTTCCTGAAGCTTTCTTT
>TRBV19|.|TRBJ2-3|TRBD1
CASRQGSTDTQYF
TGTGCCAGCAGACAGGGTAGCACAGATACGCAGTATTTT
>TRBV18|.|TRBJ1-1|TRBD1
CASSTTGAPNTEAFF
TGTGCCAGCTCAACAACAGGGGCTCCCAACACTGAAGCTTTCTTT
>TRBV7-9|.|TRBJ2-5|.
CASSMDGTLSQETQYF
TGTGCCAGCAGCATGGACGGGACACTTAGTCAAGAGACCCAGTACTTC
>TRBV6-5|.|TRBJ1-1|.
CASKRVVGTEAFF
TGTGCCAGCAAGAGGGTTGTCGGCACTGAAGCTTTCTTT
>TRBV25-1|.|TRBJ1-1|.
CASSEYVDEVVNTEAFF
TGTGCCAGCAGTGAATATGTGGACGAGGTGGTGAACACTGAAGCTTTCTTT
>TRBV11-3|.|TRBJ2-3|TRBD2
CASSLGGTITDTQYF
TGTGCCAGCAGCTTAGGGGGGACTATCACAGATACGCAGTATTTT
>TRBV19|.|TRBJ2-5|.
CASTGTKYQETQYF
TGTGCCAGCACAGGGACCAAATACCAAGAGACCCAGTACTTC
>TRBV9|.|TRBJ1-2|TRBD1
CASSLRGPGGRGYGYTF
TGTGCCAGCAGCCTTAGGGGACCAGGGGGCAGGGGCTATGGCTACACCTTC